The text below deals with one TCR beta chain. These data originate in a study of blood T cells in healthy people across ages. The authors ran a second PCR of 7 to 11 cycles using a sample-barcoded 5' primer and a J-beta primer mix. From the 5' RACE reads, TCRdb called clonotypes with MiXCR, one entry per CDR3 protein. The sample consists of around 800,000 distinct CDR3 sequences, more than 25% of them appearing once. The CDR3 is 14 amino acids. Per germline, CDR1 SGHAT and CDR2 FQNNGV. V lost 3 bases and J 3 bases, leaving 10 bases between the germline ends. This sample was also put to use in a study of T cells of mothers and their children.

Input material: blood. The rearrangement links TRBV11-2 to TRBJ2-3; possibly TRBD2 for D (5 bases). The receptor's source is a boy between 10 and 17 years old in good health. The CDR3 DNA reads TGTGCCAGCAGCTTCGGGGTAGGGACAGATACGCAGTATTTT. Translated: CASSFGVGTDTQYF.